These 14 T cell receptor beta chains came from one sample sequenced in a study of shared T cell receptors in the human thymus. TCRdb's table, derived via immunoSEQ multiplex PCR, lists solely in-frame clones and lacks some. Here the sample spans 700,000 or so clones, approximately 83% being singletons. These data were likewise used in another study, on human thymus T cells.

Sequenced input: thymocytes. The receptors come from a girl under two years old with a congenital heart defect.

DNA of the CDR3: TGTGCCAGCAGCCTTCGACAGACGAACCACACCGGGGAGCTGTTTTTT. Translating gives CASSLRQTNHTGELFF. This rearrangement joins TRBV11-2 to TRBJ2-2, with D possibly matching TRBD1 (5 bases). In germline, CDR1 is SGHAT, CDR2 FQNNGV. With 5 bases removed from V and 3 bases from J, the gap between germline ends came to 16 bases. The CDR3 is made up of 16 amino acids.

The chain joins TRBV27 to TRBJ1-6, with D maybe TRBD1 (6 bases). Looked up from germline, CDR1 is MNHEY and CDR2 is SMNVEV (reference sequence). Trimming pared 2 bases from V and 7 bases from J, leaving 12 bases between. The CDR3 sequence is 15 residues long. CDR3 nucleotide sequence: TGTGCCAGCAGTTTAGCCAGGGGTGAGAATTCACCCCTCCACTTT. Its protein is CASSLARGENSPLHF.

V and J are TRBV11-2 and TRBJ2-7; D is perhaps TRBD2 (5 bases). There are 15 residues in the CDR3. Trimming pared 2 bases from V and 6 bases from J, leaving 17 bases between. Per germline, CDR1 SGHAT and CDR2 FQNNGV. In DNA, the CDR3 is TGTGCCAGCAGCTTAATCTCTCTAGCTCCGGTCGAGCAGTACTTC. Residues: CASSLISLAPVEQYF.

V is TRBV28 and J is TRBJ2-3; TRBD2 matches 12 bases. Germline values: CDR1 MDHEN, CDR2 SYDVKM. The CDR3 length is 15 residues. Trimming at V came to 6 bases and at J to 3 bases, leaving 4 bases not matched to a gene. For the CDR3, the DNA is TGTGCCAGCAGGGGAACTAGCGGGGGGACAGATACGCAGTATTTT. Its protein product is CASRGTSGGTDTQYF. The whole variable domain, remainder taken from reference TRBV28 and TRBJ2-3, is DVKVTQSSRYLVKRTGEKVFLECVQDMDHENMFWYRQDPGLGLRLIYFSYDVKMKEKGDIPEGYSVSREKKERFSLILESASTNQTSMYLCASRGTSGGTDTQYFGPGTRLTVL.

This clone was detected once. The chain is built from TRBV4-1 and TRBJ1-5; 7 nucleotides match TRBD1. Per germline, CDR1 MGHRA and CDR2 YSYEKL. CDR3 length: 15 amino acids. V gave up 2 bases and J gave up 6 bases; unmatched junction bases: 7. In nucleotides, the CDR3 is TGCGCCAGCAGCCAAATGGGTCAGGGGGGTCAGCCCCAGCATTTT. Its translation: CASSQMGQGGQPQHF.

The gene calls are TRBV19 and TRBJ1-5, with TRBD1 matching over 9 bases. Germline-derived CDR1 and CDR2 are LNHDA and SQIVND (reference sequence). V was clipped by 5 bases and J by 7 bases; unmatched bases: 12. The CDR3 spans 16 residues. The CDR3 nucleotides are TGTGCCAGTAGTGTAAGGGACAGGGCACGGCGGCAGCCCCAGCATTTT. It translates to CASSVRDRARRQPQHF.

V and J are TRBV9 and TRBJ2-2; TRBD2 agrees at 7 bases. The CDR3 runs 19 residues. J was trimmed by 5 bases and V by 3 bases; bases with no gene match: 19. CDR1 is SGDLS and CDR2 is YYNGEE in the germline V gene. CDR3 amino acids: CASSDTLLAVGGATGELFF. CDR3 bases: TGTGCCAGCAGCGATACTCTTCTAGCGGTGGGGGGAGCGACCGGGGAGCTGTTTTTT.

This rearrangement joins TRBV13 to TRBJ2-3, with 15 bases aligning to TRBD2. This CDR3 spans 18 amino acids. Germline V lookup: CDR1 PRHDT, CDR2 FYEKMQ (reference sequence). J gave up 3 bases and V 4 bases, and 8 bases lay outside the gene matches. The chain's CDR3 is CASSSGTSGGPPTDTQYF. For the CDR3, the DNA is TGTGCCAGCAGCTCCGGGACTAGCGGGGGGCCACCGACAGATACGCAGTATTTT.

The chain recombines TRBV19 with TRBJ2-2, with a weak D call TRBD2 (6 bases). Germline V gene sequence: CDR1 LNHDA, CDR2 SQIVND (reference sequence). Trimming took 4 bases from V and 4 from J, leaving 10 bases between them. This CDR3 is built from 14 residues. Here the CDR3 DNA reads TGTGCCAGTAGTACGGGACTGAGCACCGGGGAGCTGTTTTTT. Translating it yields CASSTGLSTGELFF. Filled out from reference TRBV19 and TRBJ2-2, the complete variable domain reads DGGITQSPKYLFRKEGQNVTLSCEQNLNHDAMYWYRQDPGQGLRLIYYSQIVNDFQKGDIAEGYSVSREKKESFPLTVTSAQKNPTAFYLCASSTGLSTGELFFGEGSRLTVL.

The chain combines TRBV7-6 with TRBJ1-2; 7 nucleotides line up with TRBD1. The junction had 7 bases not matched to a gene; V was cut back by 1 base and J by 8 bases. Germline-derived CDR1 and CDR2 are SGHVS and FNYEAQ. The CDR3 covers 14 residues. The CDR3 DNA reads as TGTGCCAGCAGCTTAGACGGGACAGCTGACGGCTACACCTTC. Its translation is CASSLDGTADGYTF.

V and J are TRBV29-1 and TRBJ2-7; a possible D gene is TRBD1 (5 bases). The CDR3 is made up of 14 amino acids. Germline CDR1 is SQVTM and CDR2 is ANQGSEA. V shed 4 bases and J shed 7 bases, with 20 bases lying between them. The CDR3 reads CSVALESGILEQYF. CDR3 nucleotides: TGCAGCGTTGCCTTGGAGTCAGGGATCCTGGAGCAGTACTTC.

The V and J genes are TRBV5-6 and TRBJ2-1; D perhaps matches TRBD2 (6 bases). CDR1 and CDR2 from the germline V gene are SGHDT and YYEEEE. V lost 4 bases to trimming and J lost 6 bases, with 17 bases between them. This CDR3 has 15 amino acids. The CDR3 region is CASSPCNGGGNEQFF. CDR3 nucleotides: TGTGCCAGCAGCCCCTGCAACGGGGGAGGCAATGAGCAGTTCTTC. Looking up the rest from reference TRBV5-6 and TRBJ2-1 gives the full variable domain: DAGVTQSPTHLIKTRGQQVTLRCSPKSGHDTVSWYQQALGQGPQFIFQYYEEEERQRGNFPDRFSGHQFPNYSSELNVNALLLGDSALYLCASSPCNGGGNEQFFGPGTRLTVL.

The CDR3 spells CASSPQGGGGYTF. In DNA, the CDR3 is TGTGCCAGCAGCCCCCAGGGCGGGGGTGGCTACACCTTC. The V and J genes are TRBV13 and TRBJ1-2; TRBD1 might be the D (5 bases). The V end was cut by 5 bases, the J end by 7 bases, with 14 bases between. Germline V gives CDR1 PRHDT, CDR2 FYEKMQ (reference sequence). This CDR3 is 13 amino acids long.

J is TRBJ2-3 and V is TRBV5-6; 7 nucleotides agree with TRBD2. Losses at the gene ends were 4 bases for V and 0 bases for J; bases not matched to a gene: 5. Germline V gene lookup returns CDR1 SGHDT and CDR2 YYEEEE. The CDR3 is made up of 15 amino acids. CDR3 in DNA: TGTGCCAGCAGCCTTAGCGGGCCCAGCACAGATACGCAGTATTTT. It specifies CASSLSGPSTDTQYF.